This T cell receptor (beta chain) is from a study of T cell clonotyping in hematopoietic cell transplantation. General study points: No sorting was done, leaving CD4 and CD8 contributions mixed. Broader posttransplant TCR repertoire diversity was predicted by graft donor and pretransplant recipient Inverse Simpson Index values. After transplant, recipient diversity fell while pathologically expanded clonotypes grew through day 180.

CDR3 size: 13 residues. The V end was cut by 5 bases, the J end by 4 bases, with 10 bases between. CDR1 is MDHEN, CDR2 SYDVKM, per germline. TCRdb's copy holds only in-frame clones and misses some; the assay was immunoSEQ multiplex PCR. The sample includes under 9,500 clones, about 90% seen only once; the top ten take approximately 37%. Recipients were bled about 28 days pretransplant and at posttransplant days 30, 100, 180. This clone has just one count. Its cognate antigen is unknown. The V call is TRBV28, the J call TRBJ2-3; a possible D gene is TRBD2 (6 bases). This material consisted of PBMCs, taken 180 days after allogeneic stem cell transplant. This TCR was recovered from a human patient who had an allogeneic stem cell transplant, so the T cells may come from the graft donor. The donor label of this sample is uncertain. Some clones in this sample may be carry-over from other donors' samples. CDR3 nucleotides: TGTGCCAGCAGTCGGGGAGGATCAGATACGCAGTATTTT. The encoded protein is CASSRGGSDTQYF.